This T cell receptor beta chain was profiled in a study of T cells in Graves' hyperthyroidism and ophthalmopathy. Looked up from germline, CDR1 is DFQATT and CDR2 is SNEGSKA (reference sequence). V was shortened by 2 bases and J by 1 base, with 18 bases between the two germline ends. The CDR3 runs 16 residues. The source material, RNA transcripts, was used to amplify TCR beta CDR3 regions. In the first-round RT-PCR of the TCR CDR3, the HTBI primer set was used. TCRdb ran MiXCR on the multiplex PCR reads and lists one entry per CDR3 protein. The profile shows approximately 740,000 distinct CDR3 sequences, 11% to 15% of them singletons. Used for diagnoses were clinical symptoms, serum thyroxine and TRAb, thyroid ultrasound and orbital computed tomography. Study-wide findings and caveats: Blood also contained most expanded thyroid clonotypes above 0.001. Ophthalmopathy could be told apart from stable hyperthyroidism with a 13 V-J model. Model-based prediction identified ophthalmopathy a median 6.5 months prior to its onset.

This clonotype has ten or more counts. What it binds is unknown. The source material was blood. The chain has TRBV20-1 and TRBJ2-7; weak D call: TRBD1 (6 bases). This receptor was obtained from a woman between 18 and 29 years old with Graves' hyperthyroidism. The CDR3 sequence is CSARKGGGVKSYEQYF. The CDR3 DNA follows: TGCAGTGCTAGAAAAGGGGGTGGGGTAAAATCCTACGAGCAGTACTTC.